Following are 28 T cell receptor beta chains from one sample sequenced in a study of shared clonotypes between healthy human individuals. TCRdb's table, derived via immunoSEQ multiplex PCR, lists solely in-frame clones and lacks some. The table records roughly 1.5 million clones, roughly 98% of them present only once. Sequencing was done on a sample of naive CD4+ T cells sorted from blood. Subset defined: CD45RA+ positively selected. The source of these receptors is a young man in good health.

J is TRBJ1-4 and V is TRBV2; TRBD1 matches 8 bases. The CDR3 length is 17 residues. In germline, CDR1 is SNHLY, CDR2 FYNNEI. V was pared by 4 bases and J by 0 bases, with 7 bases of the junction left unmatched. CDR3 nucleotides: TGTGCCAGCAGTGCGGACAGGGAATACCCAACTAATGAAAAACTGTTTTTT. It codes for CASSADREYPTNEKLFF.

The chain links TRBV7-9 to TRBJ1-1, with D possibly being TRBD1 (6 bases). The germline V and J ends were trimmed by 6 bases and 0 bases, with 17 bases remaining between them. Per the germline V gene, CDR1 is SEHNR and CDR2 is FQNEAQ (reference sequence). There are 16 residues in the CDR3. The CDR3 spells CASSQRPGALNTEAFF. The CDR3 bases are TGTGCCAGCAGTCAACGCCCAGGGGCTCTGAACACTGAAGCTTTCTTT.

The CDR3 sequence is CASRRTSDNIQYF. DNA for the CDR3: TGTGCCAGCAGGCGGACTAGCGACAACATTCAGTACTTC. This chain links TRBV2 with TRBJ2-4; TRBD2 matches 9 bases. This CDR3 has 13 amino acids. Losses at the gene ends were 6 bases for V and 7 bases for J; bases not matched to a gene: 4. Germline V lookup: CDR1 SNHLY, CDR2 FYNNEI.

CDR3 loop: CAIRLGLAGEPGELFF. The CDR3 bases are TGTGCCATCAGATTGGGACTAGCGGGAGAACCCGGGGAGCTGTTTTTT. The chain employs TRBV10-3 and TRBJ2-2, with TRBD2 matching over 14 bases. This CDR3 is 16 amino acids long. Losses at the gene ends were 6 bases for V and 6 bases for J; bases not matched to a gene: 6. Germline CDR1 is ENHRY and CDR2 is SYGVKD.

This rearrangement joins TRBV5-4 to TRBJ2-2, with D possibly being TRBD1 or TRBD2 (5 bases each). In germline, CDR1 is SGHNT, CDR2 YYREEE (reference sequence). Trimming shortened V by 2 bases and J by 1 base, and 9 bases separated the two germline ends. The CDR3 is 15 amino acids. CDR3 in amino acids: CASSFGTLNTGELFF. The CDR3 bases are TGTGCCAGCAGCTTTGGGACCTTGAACACCGGGGAGCTGTTTTTT.

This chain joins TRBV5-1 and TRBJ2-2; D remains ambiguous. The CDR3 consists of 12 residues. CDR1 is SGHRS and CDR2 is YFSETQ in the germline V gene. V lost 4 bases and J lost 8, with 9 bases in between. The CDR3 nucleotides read TGCGCCAGCAGCCTGATGGGAGGGGAGCTGTTTTTT. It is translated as CASSLMGGELFF.

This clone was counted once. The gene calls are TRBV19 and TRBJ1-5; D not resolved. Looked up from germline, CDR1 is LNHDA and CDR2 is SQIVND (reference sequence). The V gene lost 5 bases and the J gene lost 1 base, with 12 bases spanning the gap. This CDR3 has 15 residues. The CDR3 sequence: CASSPLHRSNQPQHF. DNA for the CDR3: TGTGCCAGTAGTCCCTTACATAGAAGCAATCAGCCCCAGCATTTT.

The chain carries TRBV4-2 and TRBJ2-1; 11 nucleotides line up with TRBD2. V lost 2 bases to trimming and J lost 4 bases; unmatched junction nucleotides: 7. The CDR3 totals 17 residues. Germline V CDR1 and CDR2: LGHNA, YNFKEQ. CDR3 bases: TGTGCCAGCAGCCAAACTACCGGGACTAGCGGTTACAATGAGCAGTTCTTC. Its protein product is CASSQTTGTSGYNEQFF.

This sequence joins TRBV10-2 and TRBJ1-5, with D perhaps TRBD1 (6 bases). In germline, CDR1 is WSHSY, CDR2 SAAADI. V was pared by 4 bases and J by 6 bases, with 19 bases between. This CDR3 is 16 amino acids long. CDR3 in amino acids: CASSGGPVGVVQPQHF. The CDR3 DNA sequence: TGCGCCAGCAGTGGGGGGCCGGTGGGCGTAGTTCAGCCCCAGCATTTT.

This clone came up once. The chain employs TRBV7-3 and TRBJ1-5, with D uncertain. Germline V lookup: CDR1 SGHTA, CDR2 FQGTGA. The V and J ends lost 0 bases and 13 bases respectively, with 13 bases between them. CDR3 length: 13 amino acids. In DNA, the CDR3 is TGTGCCAGCAGCTTAACCTATGGGCTTCCACAGCATTTT. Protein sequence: CASSLTYGLPQHF.

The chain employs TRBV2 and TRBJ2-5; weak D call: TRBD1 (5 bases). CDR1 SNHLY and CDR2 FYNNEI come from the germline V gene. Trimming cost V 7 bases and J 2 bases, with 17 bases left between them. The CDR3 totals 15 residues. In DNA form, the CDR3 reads TGTGCCAGCACCCCACAGGTCCGGCTACAAGAGACCCAGTACTTC. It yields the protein CASTPQVRLQETQYF.

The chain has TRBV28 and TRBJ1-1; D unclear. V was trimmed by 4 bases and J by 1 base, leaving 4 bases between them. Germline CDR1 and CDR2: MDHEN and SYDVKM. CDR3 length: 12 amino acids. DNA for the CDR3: TGTGCCAGCAGTTGGGCGAACACTGAAGCTTTCTTT. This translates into CASSWANTEAFF.

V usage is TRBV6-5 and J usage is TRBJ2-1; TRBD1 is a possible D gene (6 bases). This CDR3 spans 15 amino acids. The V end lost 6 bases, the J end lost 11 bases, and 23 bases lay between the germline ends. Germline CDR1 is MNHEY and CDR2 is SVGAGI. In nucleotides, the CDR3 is TGTGCCAGCAGCTATTCTCCGGACAGTCGGCGAAAGCAGTTCTTC. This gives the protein CASSYSPDSRRKQFF.

For the CDR3, the DNA is TGTGCCAGCTCCTGGGCCACGGACGCAGATACGCAGTATTTT. It translates to CASSWATDADTQYF. The chain carries TRBV2 and TRBJ2-3; D gene uncertain. The V end lost 8 bases, the J end lost 4 bases, and 16 bases lay between the germline ends. Germline loops: CDR1 SNHLY, CDR2 FYNNEI. The CDR3 has 14 residues.

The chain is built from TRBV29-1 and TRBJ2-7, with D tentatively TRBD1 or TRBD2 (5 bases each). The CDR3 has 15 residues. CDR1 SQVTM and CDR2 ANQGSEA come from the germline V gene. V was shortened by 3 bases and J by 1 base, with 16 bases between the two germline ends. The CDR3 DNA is TGCAGCGTTGAGTGGGTCCAGGGACGGTCCTACGAGCAGTACTTC. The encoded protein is CSVEWVQGRSYEQYF.

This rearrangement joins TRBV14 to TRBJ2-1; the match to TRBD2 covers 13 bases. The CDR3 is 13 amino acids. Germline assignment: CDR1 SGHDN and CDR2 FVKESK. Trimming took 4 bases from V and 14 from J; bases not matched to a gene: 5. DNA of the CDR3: TGTGCCAGCAGCCCGGGACTAGCGGGATCGGAGTTCTTC. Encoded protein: CASSPGLAGSEFF.

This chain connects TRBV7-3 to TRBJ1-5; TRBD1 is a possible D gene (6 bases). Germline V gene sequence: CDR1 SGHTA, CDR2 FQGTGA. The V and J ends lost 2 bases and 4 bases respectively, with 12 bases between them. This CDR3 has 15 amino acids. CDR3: CASSLAGGGNQPQHF. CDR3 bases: TGTGCCAGCAGCTTAGCAGGAGGGGGGAATCAGCCCCAGCATTTT.

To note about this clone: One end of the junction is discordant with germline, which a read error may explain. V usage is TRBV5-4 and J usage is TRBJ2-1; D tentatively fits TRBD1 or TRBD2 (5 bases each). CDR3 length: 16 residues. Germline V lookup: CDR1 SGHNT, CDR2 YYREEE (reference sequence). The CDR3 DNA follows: TGTGCCAGCAGCTTGGACCCGGGACGGGTCTACGATGAGCAGTTCTTC. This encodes CASSLDPGRVYDEQFF.

For the CDR3, the DNA is TGTGCCAGCAGCGTAGGGCCAGGGGGCGGTGAAAAACTGTTTTTT. It codes for CASSVGPGGGEKLFF. The rearrangement links TRBV9 to TRBJ1-4; 8 bases are shared with TRBD1. Germline V gene lookup returns CDR1 SGDLS and CDR2 YYNGEE. The CDR3 loop spans 15 amino acids. With V trimmed by 0 bases and J by 7 bases, 5 bases remained unmatched. Drawing the rest from reference TRBV9 and TRBJ1-4, the complete variable domain is DSGVTQTPKHLITATGQRVTLRCSPRSGDLSVYWYQQSLDQGLQFLIQYYNGEERAKGNILERFSAQQFPDLHSELNLSSLELGDSALYFCASSVGPGGGEKLFFGSGTQLSVL.

CDR3 nucleotides: TGTGCCAGTAGCCCGAACCCTAGGACAGGGGCCTGGAATGAGCAGTTCTTC. It codes for CASSPNPRTGAWNEQFF. The rearrangement joins TRBV19 to TRBJ2-1; 9 nucleotides match TRBD1. The CDR3 loop spans 17 amino acids. With V trimmed by 6 bases and J by 7 bases, 16 bases remained unmatched. The germline gives CDR1 LNHDA, CDR2 SQIVND (reference sequence). Filled out from reference TRBV19 and TRBJ2-1, the complete variable domain reads DGGITQSPKYLFRKEGQNVTLSCEQNLNHDAMYWYRQDPGQGLRLIYYSQIVNDFQKGDIAEGYSVSREKKESFPLTVTSAQKNPTAFYLCASSPNPRTGAWNEQFFGPGTRLTVL.

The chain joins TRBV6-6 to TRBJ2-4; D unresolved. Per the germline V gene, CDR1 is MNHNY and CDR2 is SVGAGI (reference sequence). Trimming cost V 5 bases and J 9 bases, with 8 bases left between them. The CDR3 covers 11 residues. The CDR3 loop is CASSTPSIQYF. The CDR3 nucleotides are TGTGCCAGCAGTACCCCCTCCATTCAGTACTTC.

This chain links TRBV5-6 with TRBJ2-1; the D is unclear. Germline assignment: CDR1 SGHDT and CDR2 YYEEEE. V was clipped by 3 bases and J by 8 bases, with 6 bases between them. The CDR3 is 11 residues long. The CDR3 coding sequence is TGTGCCAGCAGCTGGGCAGATGAGCAGTTCTTC. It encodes CASSWADEQFF.

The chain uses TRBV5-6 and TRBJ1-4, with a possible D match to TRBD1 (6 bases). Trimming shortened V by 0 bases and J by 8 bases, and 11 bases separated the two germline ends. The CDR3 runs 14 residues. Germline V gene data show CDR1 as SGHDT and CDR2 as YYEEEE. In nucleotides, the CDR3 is TGTGCCAGCAGCTTGGCCGGGGGCGAGGAAAAACTGTTTTTT. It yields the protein CASSLAGGEEKLFF.

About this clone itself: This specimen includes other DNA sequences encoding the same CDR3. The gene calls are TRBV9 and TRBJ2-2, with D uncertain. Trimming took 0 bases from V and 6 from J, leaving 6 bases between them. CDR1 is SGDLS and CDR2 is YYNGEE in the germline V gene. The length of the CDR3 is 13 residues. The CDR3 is CASSVGTAGELFF. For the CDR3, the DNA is TGTGCCAGCAGCGTAGGTACCGCCGGGGAGCTGTTTTTT.

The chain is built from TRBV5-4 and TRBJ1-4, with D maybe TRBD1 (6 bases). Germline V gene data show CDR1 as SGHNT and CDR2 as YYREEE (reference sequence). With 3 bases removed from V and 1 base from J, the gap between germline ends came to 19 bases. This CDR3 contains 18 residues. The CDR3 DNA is TGTGCCAGCAGCTCCTTTGGGACAATAGCCGGAACTAATGAAAAACTGTTTTTT. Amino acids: CASSSFGTIAGTNEKLFF.

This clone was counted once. The CDR3 protein is CASSPRTFGGEQFF. Written as DNA, the CDR3 is TGTGCCAGCAGCCCTAGGACTTTTGGGGGTGAGCAGTTCTTC. This chain joins TRBV9 and TRBJ2-1; D is tentatively TRBD1 or TRBD2 (5 bases each). V was clipped by 4 bases and J by 9 bases, with 17 bases between them. The CDR3 loop spans 14 amino acids. Germline CDR1 and CDR2: SGDLS and YYNGEE.

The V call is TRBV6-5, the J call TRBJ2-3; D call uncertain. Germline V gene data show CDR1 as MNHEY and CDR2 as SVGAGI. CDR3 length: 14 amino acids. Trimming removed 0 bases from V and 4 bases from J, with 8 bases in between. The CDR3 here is CASSYSQAADTQYF. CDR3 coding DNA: TGTGCCAGCAGTTACTCTCAGGCGGCAGATACGCAGTATTTT.

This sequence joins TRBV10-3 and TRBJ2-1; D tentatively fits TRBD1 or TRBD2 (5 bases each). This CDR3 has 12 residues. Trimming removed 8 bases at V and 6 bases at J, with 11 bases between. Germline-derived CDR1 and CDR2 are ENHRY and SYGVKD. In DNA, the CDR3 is TGTGCCATCTGTCCAGGGAGCAATGAGCAGTTCTTC. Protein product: CAICPGSNEQFF.